This paragraph reports one T cell receptor beta chain. Its antigen is still unknown. Assay used: immunoSEQ multiplex PCR; TCRdb lists only in-frame clones, some missing. The sample carries 20,000 to 25,000 clones, approximately 84% recorded once. This sample stems from a study of OX40 agonist ivuxolimab in advanced cancers. For the study at large: Previous treatment with anti-PD-1, anti-PD-L1 or anti-CTLA-4 therapy was allowed; 35% to 50% had received some. Findings and limits, study-wide: Average numbers of expanded clones were greater in CD8+ T cells than in CD4+. Both blood CD4+ and CD8+ T cells showed clonal growth by week 6 at 0.1 to 3.0 mg/kg. Among the lowest peripheral clonal expansion occurred in 0.1-3.0 mg/kg partial responders.

This CDR3 region has 14 residues. Germline lookup yields CDR1 GTSNPN and CDR2 SVGIG (reference sequence). Trimming removed 3 bases from V and 6 bases from J, with 17 bases in between. The specimen comprised CD4+ or CD8+ T cells sorted from blood, sampled in a trial of the OX40 agonist ivuxolimab. This receptor was identified in an adult with an advanced solid tumor such as melanoma, head and neck, liver or kidney cancer. The J gene is TRBJ1-2, the V gene TRBV30; no reliable D call. The CDR3 sequence is CAWSPSSLHNGYTF. The CDR3 region has the DNA TGTGCCTGGAGCCCTTCGAGTCTCCACAATGGCTACACCTTC.